This T cell receptor beta chain was profiled in a study of shared clonotypes between healthy human individuals. Germline CDR1 is SGHTA and CDR2 is FQGTGA. The CDR3 covers 18 residues. V shed 5 bases and J 6 bases; nucleotides not matched to a gene: 15. Regarding the study as a whole: A generally larger estimated richness was seen in naive subsets than in memory subsets. Clonotypes not shared had lower generation probabilities than those common to all four donors.

Profiling relied on immunoSEQ multiplex PCR, and the TCRdb table lists in-frame clones only, not all of them. The table has around 690,000 clones, roughly 91% seen once; the top ten hold 34%. Comments on this clone: The antigen is undetermined.

The sequenced sample was memory CD8+ T cells from PBMCs. The subset is: CD45RO+ cells pooled with CCR7-negative TemRA cells. V usage is TRBV7-3 and J usage is TRBJ2-1; 11 bases map to TRBD2. The receptor was derived from a young man in good health. Some clones in this sample may be carry-over from other donors' samples. CDR3 nucleotide sequence: TGTGCCAGCAGCCCCCACCGAGGGTGGCTAGCGGGAGGCAATGAGCAGTTCTTC. This encodes CASSPHRGWLAGGNEQFF.